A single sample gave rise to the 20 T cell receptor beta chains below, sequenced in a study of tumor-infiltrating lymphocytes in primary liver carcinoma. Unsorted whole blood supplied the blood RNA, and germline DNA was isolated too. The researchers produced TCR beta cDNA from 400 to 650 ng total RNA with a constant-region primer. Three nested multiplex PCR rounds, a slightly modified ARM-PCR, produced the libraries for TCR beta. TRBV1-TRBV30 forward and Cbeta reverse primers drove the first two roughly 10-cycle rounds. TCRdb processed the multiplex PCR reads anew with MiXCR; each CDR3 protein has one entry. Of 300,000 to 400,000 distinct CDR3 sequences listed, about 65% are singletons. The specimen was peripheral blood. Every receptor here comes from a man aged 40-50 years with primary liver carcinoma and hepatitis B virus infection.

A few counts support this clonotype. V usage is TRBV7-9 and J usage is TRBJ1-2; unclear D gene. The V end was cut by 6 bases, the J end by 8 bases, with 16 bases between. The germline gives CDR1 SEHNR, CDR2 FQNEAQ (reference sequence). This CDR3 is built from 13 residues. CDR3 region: CASSSTRAEGYTF. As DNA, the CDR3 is TGTGCCAGCAGTTCTACCCGGGCAGAGGGCTACACCTTC.

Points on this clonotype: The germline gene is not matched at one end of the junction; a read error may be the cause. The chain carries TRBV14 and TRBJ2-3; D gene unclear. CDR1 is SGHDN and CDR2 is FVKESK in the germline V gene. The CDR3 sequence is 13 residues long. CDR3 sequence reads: CASNQVRANTQYF. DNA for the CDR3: TGTGCCAGCAACCAAGTTCGTGCGAATACGCAGTATTTT.

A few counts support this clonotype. CDR3 DNA sequence: TGTGCCAGCCTCACAGGGGGCCGAGCCGGGGAGCTGTTTTTT. Amino acid sequence: CASLTGGRAGELFF. This chain connects TRBV28 to TRBJ2-2, with 9 bases fitting TRBD1. The germline gives CDR1 MDHEN, CDR2 SYDVKM. The V and J ends lost 8 bases and 6 bases, in that order; junction bases with no gene match: 7. CDR3 length equals 14 residues.

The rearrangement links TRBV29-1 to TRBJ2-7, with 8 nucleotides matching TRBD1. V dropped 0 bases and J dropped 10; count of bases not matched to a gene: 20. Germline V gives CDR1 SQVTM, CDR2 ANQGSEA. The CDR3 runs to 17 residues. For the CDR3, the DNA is TGCAGCGTTGAAGATCTTCGCGCGGACAGGGAATCCCACAAACAGTACTTC. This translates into CSVEDLRADRESHKQYF.

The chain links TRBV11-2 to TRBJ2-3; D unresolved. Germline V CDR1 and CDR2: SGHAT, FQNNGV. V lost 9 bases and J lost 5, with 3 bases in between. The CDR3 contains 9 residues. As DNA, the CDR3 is TGTGCCAGTGGAGATACGCAGTATTTT. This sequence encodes CASGDTQYF.

CDR3 DNA: TGCGCCAGCAGCCAATCGCCGGGGGGTGGGGAGACCCAGTACTTC. Protein: CASSQSPGGGETQYF. This sequence joins TRBV4-1 and TRBJ2-5, with 7 positions matching TRBD2. This CDR3 is built from 15 residues. Germline CDR1 and CDR2: MGHRA and YSYEKL. The junction had 8 bases not matched to a gene; V was cut back by 2 bases and J by 5 bases.

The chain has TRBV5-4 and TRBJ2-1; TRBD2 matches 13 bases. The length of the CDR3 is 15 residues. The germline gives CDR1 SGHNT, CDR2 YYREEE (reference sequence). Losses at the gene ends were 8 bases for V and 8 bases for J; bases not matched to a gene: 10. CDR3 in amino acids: CARCPGTSGKYEQFF. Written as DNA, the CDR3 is TGTGCCAGATGCCCAGGGACTAGCGGGAAATATGAGCAGTTCTTC. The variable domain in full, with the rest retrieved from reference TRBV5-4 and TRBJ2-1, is ETGVTQSPTHLIKTRGQQVTLRCSSQSGHNTVSWYQQALGQGPQFIFQYYREEENGRGNFPPRFSGLQFPNYSSELNVNALELDDSALYLCARCPGTSGKYEQFFGPGTRLTVL.

The CDR3 DNA follows: TGTGCCAGCAGCTTGACAGGGTCATACCGTAACTATGGCTACACCTTC. Translation gives CASSLTGSYRNYGYTF. The gene calls are TRBV5-6 and TRBJ1-2, with D maybe TRBD1 (6 bases). The CDR3 contains 16 residues. Germline V gene lookup returns CDR1 SGHDT and CDR2 YYEEEE. The V gene lost 1 base and the J gene lost 1 base, with 14 bases spanning the gap.

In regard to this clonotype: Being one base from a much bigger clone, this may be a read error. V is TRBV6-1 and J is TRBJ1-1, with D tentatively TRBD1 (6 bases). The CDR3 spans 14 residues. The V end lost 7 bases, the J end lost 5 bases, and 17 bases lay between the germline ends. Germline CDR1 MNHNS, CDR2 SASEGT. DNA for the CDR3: TGTGCCAGCAACGATACCTCAGGGGAGACTGAAGCTTTCTTT. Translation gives CASNDTSGETEAFF.

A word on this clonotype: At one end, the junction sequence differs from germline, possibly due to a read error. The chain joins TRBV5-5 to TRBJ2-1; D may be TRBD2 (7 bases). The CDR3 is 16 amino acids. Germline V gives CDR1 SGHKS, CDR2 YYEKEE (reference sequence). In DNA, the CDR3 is TGTGCCAACAGCTTGGGGGTAGGGGGGGAAGCCGATGAGCAGTTCTTC. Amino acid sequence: CANSLGVGGEADEQFF.

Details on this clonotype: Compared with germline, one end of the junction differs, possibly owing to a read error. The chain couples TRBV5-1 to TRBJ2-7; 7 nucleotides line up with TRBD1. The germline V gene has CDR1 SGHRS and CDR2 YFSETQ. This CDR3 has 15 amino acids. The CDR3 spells CANNTGVGVAYEQYF. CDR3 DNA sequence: TGCGCCAACAACACAGGGGTGGGAGTCGCCTATGAGCAGTACTTC.

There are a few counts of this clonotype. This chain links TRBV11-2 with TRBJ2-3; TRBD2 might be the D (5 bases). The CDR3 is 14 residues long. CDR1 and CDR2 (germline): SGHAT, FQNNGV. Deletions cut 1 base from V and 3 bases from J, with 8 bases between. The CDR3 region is CASSLGWETDTQYF. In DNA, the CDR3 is TGTGCCAGCAGCTTAGGTTGGGAGACAGATACGCAGTATTTT.

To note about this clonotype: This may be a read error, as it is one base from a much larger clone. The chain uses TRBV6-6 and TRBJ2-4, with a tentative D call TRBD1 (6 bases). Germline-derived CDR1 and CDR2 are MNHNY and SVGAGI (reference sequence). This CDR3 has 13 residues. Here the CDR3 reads CASTSRDKDIQYF. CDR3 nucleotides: TGTGCCAGCACCTCACGGGACAAAGACATTCAGTACTTC.

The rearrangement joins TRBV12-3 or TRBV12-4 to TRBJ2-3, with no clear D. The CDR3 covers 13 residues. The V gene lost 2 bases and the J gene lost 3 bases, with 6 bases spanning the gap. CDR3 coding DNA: TGTGCCAGCAGTTTAAGTTCGACAGATACGCAGTATTTT. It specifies CASSLSSTDTQYF.

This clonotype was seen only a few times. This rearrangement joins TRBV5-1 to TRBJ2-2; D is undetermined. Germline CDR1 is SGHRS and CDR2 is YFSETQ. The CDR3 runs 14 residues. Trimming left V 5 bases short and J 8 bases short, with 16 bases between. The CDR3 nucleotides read TGCGCCAGCAGACCCGTTCGCGCTCTGGGGGAGCTGTTTTTT. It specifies CASRPVRALGELFF.

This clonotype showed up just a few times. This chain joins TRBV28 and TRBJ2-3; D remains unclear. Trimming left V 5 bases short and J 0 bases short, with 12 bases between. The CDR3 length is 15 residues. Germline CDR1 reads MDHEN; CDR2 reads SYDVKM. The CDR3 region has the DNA TGTGCCAGCAGTGGACCGACTCTCAGCACAGATACGCAGTATTTT. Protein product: CASSGPTLSTDTQYF.

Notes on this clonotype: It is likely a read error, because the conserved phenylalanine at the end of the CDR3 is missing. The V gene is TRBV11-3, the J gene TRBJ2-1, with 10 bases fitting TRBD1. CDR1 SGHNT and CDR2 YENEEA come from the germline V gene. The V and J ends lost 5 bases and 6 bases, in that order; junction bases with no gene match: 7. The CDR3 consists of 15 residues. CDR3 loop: CASSLGQGGCNEQFI. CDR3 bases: TGTGCCAGCAGCCTCGGACAGGGGGGCTGCAATGAGCAGTTCATC.

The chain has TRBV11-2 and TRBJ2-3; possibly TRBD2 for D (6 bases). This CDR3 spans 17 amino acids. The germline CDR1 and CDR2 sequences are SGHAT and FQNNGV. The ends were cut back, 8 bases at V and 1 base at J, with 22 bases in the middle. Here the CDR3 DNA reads TGTGCCAGCGGGAGGTTCCCCGGTAGGGCCGGCACAGATACGCAGTATTTT. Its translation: CASGRFPGRAGTDTQYF.

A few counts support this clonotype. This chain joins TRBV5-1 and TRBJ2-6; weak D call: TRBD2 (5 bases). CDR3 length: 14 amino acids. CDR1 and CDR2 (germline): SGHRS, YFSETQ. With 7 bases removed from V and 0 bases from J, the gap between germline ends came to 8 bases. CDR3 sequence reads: CASRDVSGANVLTF. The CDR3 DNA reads TGCGCCAGCCGGGATGTCTCTGGGGCCAACGTCCTGACTTTC. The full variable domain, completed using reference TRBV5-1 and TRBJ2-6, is KAGVTQTPRYLIKTRGQQVTLSCSPISGHRSVSWYQQTPGQGLQFLFEYFSETQRNKGNFPGRFSGRQFSNSRSEMNVSTLELGDSALYLCASRDVSGANVLTFGAGSRLTVL.

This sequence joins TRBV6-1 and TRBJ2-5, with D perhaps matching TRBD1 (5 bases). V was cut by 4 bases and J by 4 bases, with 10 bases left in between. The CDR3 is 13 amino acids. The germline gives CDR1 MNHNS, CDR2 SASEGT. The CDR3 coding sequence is TGTGCCAGCAGTGGGCAGGGTACAGAGACCCAGTACTTC. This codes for CASSGQGTETQYF.